Below, one T cell receptor (beta chain) is given with its context. Its specificity is unknown. This sample is part of a study of cytomegalovirus exposure and HLA in healthy donors. Study details: The same platform as the approximately 670 first-cohort repertoires was used for the 110 or so validation repertoires, a later analysis reported. Broader study findings: There were a few CMV-associated chains whose specificity for CMV antigens was confirmed in vitro.

Sequenced by immunoSEQ multiplex PCR; TCRdb stores in-frame clones only, minus some. The sample has 85,000 to 120,000 clones, 88% seen once. The CDR3 extends over 18 amino acids. Germline CDR1 and CDR2: SNHLY and FYNNEI. V lost 7 bases to trimming and J lost 0 bases, with 22 bases between them. The gene calls are TRBV2 and TRBJ1-5, with a weak D call TRBD1 (6 bases). Material: PBMCs. This clonotype was sampled from a woman younger than 30 in good health and CMV-seropositive. For the CDR3, the DNA is TGTGCCAGCACCCGACAGGAGATTTTCCCTTATAGCAATCAGCCCCAGCATTTT. Protein: CASTRQEIFPYSNQPQHF.